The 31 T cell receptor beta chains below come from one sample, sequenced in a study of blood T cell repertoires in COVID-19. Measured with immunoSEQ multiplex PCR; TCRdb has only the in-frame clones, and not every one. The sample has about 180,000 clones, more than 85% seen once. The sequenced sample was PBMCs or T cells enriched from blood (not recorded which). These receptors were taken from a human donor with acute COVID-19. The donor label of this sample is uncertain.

The CDR3 sequence is CAISDGQGADYEQYF. The CDR3 bases are TGTGCCATCAGTGATGGACAGGGGGCCGACTACGAGCAGTACTTC. V and J are TRBV10-3 and TRBJ2-7, with TRBD1 matching 11 bases. The CDR3 is 15 amino acids. CDR1 and CDR2 (germline): ENHRY, SYGVKD. The V and J ends lost 3 bases and 3 bases, in that order; junction bases with no gene match: 4.

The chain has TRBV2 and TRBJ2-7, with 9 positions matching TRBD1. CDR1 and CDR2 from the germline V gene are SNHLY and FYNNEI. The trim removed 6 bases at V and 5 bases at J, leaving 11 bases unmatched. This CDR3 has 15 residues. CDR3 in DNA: TGTGCCAGCAGGCTCGGACAGGGGACGTACCACGAGCAGTACTTC. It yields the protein CASRLGQGTYHEQYF.

The CDR3 sequence is CASSPGQGGTYEQYF. DNA for the CDR3: TGCGCCAGCAGCCCGGGGCAAGGGGGAACGTACGAGCAGTACTTC. The genes are TRBV4-1 and TRBJ2-7; D perhaps matches TRBD1 (6 bases). The V and J ends lost 4 bases and 4 bases respectively, with 17 bases between them. This CDR3 contains 15 residues. Germline CDR1 MGHRA, CDR2 YSYEKL.

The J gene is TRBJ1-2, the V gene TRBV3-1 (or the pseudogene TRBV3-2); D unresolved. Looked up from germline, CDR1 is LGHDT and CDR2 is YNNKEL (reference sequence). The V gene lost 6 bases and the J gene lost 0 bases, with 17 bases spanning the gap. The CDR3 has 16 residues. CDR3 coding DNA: TGTGCCAGCAGTCCGGGCCTAAAGGAGGCTAACTATGGCTACACCTTC. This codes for CASSPGLKEANYGYTF.

The CDR3 protein is CASSLQANYEQYF. The CDR3 nucleotides are TGCGCCAGCAGCTTGCAGGCAAACTACGAGCAGTACTTC. The gene calls are TRBV5-1 and TRBJ2-7; D gene unclear. The CDR3 spans 13 residues. Germline loops: CDR1 SGHRS, CDR2 YFSETQ. Trimming removed 1 base from V and 3 bases from J, with 8 bases in between. Full variable domain (remainder filled in from reference TRBV5-1 and TRBJ2-7): KAGVTQTPRYLIKTRGQQVTLSCSPISGHRSVSWYQQTPGQGLQFLFEYFSETQRNKGNFPGRFSGRQFSNSRSEMNVSTLELGDSALYLCASSLQANYEQYFGPGTRLTVT.

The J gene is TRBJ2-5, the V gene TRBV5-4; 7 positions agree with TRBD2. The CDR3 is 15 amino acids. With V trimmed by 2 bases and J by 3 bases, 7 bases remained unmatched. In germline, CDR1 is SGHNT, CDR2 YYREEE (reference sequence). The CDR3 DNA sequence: TGTGCCAGCAGCTTCCGCGGGGGAGGAAAAGAGACCCAGTACTTC. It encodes CASSFRGGGKETQYF.

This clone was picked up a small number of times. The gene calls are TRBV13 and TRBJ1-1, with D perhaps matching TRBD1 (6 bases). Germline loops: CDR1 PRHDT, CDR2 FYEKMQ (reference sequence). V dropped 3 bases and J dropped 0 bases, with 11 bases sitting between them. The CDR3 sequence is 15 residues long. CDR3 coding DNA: TGTGCCAGCAGCTTTCGGGACACCCTGAACACTGAAGCTTTCTTT. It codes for CASSFRDTLNTEAFF.

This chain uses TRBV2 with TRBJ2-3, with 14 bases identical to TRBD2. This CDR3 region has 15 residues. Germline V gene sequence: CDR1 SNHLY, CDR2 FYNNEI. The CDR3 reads CGPTSGGAEADTQYF. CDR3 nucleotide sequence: TGTGGCCCGACTAGCGGGGGGGCCGAGGCAGATACGCAGTATTTT.

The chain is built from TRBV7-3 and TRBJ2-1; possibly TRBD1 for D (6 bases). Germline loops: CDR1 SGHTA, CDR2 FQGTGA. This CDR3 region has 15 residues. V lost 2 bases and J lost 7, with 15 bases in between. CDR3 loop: CASSLQQGRKNEQFF. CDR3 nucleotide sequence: TGTGCCAGCAGCTTACAGCAGGGGAGAAAAAATGAGCAGTTCTTC.

The DNA for the CDR3 is TGTGCCAGCAGCTTTGGAGTCACGAACACTGAAGCTTTCTTT. This encodes CASSFGVTNTEAFF. The genes are TRBV5-5 and TRBJ1-1; D is unclear. This CDR3 has 14 amino acids. Germline V gene sequence: CDR1 SGHKS, CDR2 YYEKEE (reference sequence). V dropped 2 bases and J dropped 1 base, with 9 bases sitting between them.

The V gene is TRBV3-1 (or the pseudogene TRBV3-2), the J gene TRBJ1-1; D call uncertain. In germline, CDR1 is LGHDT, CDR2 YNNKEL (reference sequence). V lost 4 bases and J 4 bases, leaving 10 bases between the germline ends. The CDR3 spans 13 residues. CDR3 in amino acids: CASSRVASTEAFF. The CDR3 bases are TGTGCCAGCAGCCGCGTTGCGAGCACTGAAGCTTTCTTT.

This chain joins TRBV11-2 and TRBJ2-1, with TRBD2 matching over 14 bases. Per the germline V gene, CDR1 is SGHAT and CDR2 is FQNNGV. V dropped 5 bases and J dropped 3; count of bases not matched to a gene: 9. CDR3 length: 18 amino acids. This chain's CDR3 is CASSRTGTSGGGYNEQFF. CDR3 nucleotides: TGTGCCAGCAGCAGAACCGGGACTAGCGGGGGTGGCTACAATGAGCAGTTCTTC.

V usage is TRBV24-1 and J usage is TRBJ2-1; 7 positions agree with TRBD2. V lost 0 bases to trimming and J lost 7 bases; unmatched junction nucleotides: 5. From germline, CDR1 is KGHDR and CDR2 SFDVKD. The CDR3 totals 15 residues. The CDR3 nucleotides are TGTGCCACCAGTGATTTGCGGGGGGTGGCAAATGAGCAGTTCTTC. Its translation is CATSDLRGVANEQFF.

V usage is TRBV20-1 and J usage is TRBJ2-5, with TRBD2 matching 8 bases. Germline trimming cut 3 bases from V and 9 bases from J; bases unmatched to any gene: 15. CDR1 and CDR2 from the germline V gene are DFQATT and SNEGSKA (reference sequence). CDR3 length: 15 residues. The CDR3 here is CSASGLAGLVGPQYF. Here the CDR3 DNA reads TGCAGTGCTAGTGGGCTAGCGGGTTTGGTAGGGCCCCAGTACTTC.

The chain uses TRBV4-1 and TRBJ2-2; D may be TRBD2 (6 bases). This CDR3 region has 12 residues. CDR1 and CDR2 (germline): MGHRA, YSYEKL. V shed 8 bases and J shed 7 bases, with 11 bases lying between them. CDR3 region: CASSPGDGELFF. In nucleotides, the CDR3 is TGCGCCAGCTCCCCGGGGGACGGGGAGCTGTTTTTT.

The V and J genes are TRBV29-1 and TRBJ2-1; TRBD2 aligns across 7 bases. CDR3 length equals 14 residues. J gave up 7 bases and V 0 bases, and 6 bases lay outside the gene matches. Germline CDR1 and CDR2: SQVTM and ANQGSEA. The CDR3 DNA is TGCAGCGTTGAAGAGCCGGGGGGTTGGAATGAGCAGTTCTTC. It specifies CSVEEPGGWNEQFF.

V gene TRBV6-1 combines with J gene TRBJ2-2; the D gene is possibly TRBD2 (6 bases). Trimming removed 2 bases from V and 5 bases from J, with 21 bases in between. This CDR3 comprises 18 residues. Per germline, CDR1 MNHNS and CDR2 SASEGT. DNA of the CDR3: TGTGCCAGCAGTGAATCACTGTGGGGACTCGGCGGGACCGGGGAGCTGTTTTTT. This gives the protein CASSESLWGLGGTGELFF.

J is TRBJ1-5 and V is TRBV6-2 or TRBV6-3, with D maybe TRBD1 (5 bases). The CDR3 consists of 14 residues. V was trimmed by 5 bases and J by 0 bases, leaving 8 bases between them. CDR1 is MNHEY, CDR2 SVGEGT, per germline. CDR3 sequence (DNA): TGTGCCAGCAGTGACAGATATAGCAATCAGCCCCAGCATTTT. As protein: CASSDRYSNQPQHF.

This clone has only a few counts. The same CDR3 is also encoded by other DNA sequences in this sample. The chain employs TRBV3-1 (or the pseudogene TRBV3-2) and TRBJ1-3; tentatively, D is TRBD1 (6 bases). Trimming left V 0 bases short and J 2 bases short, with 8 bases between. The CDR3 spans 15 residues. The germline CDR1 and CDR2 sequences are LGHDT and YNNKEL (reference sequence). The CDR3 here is CASSQDSGAGNTIYF. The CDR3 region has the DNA TGTGCCAGCAGCCAAGATTCAGGGGCTGGAAACACCATATATTTT.

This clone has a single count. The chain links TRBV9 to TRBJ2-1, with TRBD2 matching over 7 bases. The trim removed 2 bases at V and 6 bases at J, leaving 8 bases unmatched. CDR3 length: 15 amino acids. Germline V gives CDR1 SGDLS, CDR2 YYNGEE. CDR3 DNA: TGTGCCAGCAGCGTTTCCGGGACTATTTCCAATGAGCAGTTCTTC. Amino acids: CASSVSGTISNEQFF.

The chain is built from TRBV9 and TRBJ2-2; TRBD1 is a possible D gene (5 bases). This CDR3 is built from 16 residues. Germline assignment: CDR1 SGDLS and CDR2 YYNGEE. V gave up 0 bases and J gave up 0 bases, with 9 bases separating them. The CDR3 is CASSVATVTNTGELFF. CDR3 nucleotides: TGTGCCAGCAGCGTAGCGACAGTAACGAACACCGGGGAGCTGTTTTTT. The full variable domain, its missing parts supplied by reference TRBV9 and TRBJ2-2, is DSGVTQTPKHLITATGQRVTLRCSPRSGDLSVYWYQQSLDQGLQFLIQYYNGEERAKGNILERFSAQQFPDLHSELNLSSLELGDSALYFCASSVATVTNTGELFFGEGSRLTVL.

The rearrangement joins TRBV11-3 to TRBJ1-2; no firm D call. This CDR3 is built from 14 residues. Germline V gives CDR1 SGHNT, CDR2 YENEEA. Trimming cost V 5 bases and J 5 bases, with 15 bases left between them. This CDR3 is CASSPRAPFYGYTF. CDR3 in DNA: TGTGCCAGCAGCCCGAGAGCCCCTTTTTATGGCTACACCTTC.

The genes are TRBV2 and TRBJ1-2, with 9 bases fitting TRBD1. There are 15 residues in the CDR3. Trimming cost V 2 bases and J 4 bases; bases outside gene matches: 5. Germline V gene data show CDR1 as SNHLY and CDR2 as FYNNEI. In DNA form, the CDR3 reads TGTGCCAGCAGTGAAAGGGGACAGGGAGTCTATGGCTACACCTTC. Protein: CASSERGQGVYGYTF.

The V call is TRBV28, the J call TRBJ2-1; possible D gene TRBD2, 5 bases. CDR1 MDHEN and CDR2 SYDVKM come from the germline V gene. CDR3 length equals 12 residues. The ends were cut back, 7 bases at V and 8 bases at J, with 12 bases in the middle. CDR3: CASTVGLHEQFF. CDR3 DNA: TGTGCCAGCACCGTTGGACTCCATGAGCAGTTCTTC.

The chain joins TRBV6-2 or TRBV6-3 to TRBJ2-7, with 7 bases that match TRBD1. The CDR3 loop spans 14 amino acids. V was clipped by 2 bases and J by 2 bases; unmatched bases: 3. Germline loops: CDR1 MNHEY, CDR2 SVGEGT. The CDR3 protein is CASSYVGTAYEQYF. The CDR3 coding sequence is TGTGCCAGCAGTTACGTAGGGACAGCCTACGAGCAGTACTTC.

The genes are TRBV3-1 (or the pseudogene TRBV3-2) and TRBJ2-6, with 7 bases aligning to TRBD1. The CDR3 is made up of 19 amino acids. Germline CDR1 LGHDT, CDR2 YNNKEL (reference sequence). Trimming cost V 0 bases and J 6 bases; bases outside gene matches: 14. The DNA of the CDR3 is TGTGCCAGCAGCCAAGATGTCCAGGGGGAACTCTGGAAGGCCAACGTCCTGACTTTC. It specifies CASSQDVQGELWKANVLTF.

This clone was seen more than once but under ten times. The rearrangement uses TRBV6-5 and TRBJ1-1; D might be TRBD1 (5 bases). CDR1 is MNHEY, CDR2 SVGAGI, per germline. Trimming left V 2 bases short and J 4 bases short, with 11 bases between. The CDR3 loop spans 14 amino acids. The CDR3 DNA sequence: TGTGCCAGCAGTTACGACTTAAGGGGCACTGAAGCTTTCTTT. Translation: CASSYDLRGTEAFF.

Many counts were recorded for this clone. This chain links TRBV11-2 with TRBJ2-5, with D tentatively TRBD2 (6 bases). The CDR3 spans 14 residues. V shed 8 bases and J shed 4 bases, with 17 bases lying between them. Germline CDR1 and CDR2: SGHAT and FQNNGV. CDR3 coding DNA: TGTGCCAGCGAAACGTCCGGGGGTTTAGAGACCCAGTACTTC. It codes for CASETSGGLETQYF. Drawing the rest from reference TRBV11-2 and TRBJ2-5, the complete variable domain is EAGVAQSPRYKIIEKRQSVAFWCNPISGHATLYWYQQILGQGPKLLIQFQNNGVVDDSQLPKDRFSAERLKGVDSTLKIQPAKLEDSAVYLCASETSGGLETQYFGPGTRLLVL.

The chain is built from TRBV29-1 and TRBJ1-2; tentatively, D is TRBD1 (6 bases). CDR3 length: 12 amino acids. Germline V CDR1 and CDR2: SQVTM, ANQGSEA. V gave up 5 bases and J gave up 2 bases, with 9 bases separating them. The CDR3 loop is CSVLTGNYGYTF. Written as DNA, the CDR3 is TGCAGCGTTCTTACAGGGAACTATGGCTACACCTTC.

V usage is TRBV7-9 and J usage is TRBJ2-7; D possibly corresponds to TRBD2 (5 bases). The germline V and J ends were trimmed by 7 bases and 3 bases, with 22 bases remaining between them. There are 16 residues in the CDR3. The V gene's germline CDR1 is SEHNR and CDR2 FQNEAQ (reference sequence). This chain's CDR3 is CASTWGVSQPDYEQYF. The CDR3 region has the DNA TGTGCCAGCACCTGGGGAGTTTCGCAACCGGACTACGAGCAGTACTTC.

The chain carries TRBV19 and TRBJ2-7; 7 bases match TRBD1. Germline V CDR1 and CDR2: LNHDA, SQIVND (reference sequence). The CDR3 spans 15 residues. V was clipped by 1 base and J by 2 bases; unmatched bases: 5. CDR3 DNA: TGTGCCAGTAGTATAGCCCGAGGGGGCACCTACGAGCAGTACTTC. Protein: CASSIARGGTYEQYF. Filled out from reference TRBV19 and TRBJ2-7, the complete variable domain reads DGGITQSPKYLFRKEGQNVTLSCEQNLNHDAMYWYRQDPGQGLRLIYYSQIVNDFQKGDIAEGYSVSREKKESFPLTVTSAQKNPTAFYLCASSIARGGTYEQYFGPGTRLTVT.